This T cell receptor beta chain came from a study of shared clonotypes between healthy human individuals. On this clone: The antigen remains unidentified.

Data came from immunoSEQ multiplex PCR; TCRdb stores just in-frame clones and leaves some out. The sample lists about 2.3 million clones, approximately 90% occurring once. V dropped 1 base and J dropped 9 bases, with 12 bases sitting between them. The CDR3 covers 14 residues. CDR1 is SEHNR and CDR2 is FQNEAQ in the germline V gene (reference sequence). Overall study findings and caveats: What limited the represented genetic and exposure-history diversity was the small number of donors. Across a handful of donors, naive CD4 shared approximately 4.5%, naive CD8 more than 3%, memory CD4 roughly 2.2%, memory CD8 under 0.5%. It was only blood that was sampled, and tissue repertoires likely differ. Clonotype sharing among the donors was expected to vary with sequencing depth.

The source material was naive CD4+ T cells from PBMCs. Documented subset: CD45RA+ positively selected. This clonotype originated in a man in his late teens or twenties in good health. Some clones in this sample may be carry-over from other donors' samples. This rearrangement joins TRBV7-9 to TRBJ2-2; no clear D. CDR3 coding DNA: TGTGCCAGCAGCTTAGGTTCGGGCTTAAGGGAGCTGTTTTTT. Amino acids: CASSLGSGLRELFF.